This T cell receptor beta chain is drawn from a study of graft-versus-host responses after intestinal transplantation. General observations from the study: Recipient marrow harbored GvH clones, some of which surfaced first in ileum or blood. Maximum circulating GvH clone levels tracked with early post-transplant HvG decreases.

About this clone: As yet, its antigen is unknown.

TCRdb's copy holds only in-frame clones and misses some; the assay was immunoSEQ multiplex PCR. The sample holds tens of thousands of clones; 90% to 95% are singletons and the top ten take over 0.095%. The germline V gene has CDR1 GTSNPN and CDR2 SVGIG (reference sequence). V was cut by 4 bases and J by 4 bases, with 4 bases left in between. The CDR3 covers 10 residues. This sequence originates from a human donor who received an intestinal transplant. The chain recombines TRBV30 with TRBJ1-2; D is ambiguous. Here the sequenced sample was unstimulated CD4+ T cells sorted from spleen or lymph node cells, taken before intestinal transplant. The CDR3 nucleotides are TGTGCCTGGACGGGCTATGGCTACACCTTC. It yields the protein CAWTGYGYTF.